This T cell receptor (beta chain) was sequenced for a study of blood T cell repertoires in COVID-19. Study in general: The samples span acute and convalescent COVID-19 from the United States, Italy and Spain. T cells, B-cell-depleted T cells, or PBMCs provided the cDNA or gDNA that served as material.

How the authors handled the data: Estimation of nucleated cell counts was performed using reference gene primer amplification. Measured with immunoSEQ multiplex PCR; TCRdb has only the in-frame clones, and not every one. The V and J calls and clone size come from that table; D and trimming were worked out from the DNA. The sample lists 190,000 or so clones, 80% to 90% seen once, with 0.88% in the top ten. The germline V gene encodes CDR1 LNHDA and CDR2 SQIVND (reference sequence). J was trimmed by 8 bases and V by 5 bases; bases with no gene match: 9. The CDR3 covers 14 residues. The chain recombines TRBV19 with TRBJ1-5; 7 bases match TRBD1. The source of this sequence is a woman aged 18-29 years who had recovered from COVID-19. The sample was peripheral blood. The CDR3 DNA follows: TGTGCCAGTAGTGCACGACAGGGTCTAAAGCCCCAGCATTTT. It is translated as CASSARQGLKPQHF.